This is a list of T cell receptor beta chains from one sample in a study of blood T cell repertoires in COVID-19. Here immunoSEQ multiplex PCR was the method, and the copy in TCRdb shows in-frame clones only, minus some. The data contain around 190,000 clones, roughly 80% of them singletons. Sequenced: peripheral blood. Receptors were obtained from a man in his sixties with acute or convalescent COVID-19. Each CDR3 is given with its conserved first and last residue. A D gene is named only where the DNA matches it firmly. Not all rows give a size; the values are once, few, many and, for expanded clones, a class.

NA	TRBJ1-1	TRBD1	TRBV6-2/TRBV6-3	TGTGCCAGCAGTTACTCGACAGGGGCTACTGAAGCTTTCTTT	CASSYSTGATEAFF
NA	TRBJ1-2	NA	TRBV12-3/TRBV12-4	TGTGCCAGCAGTAATGGCGGGGGCTACACCTTC	CASSNGGGYTF
NA	TRBJ1-4	TRBD1	TRBV5-1	TGCGCCAGCAGCCCTGGACAGGGTATATCGGGTGAAAAACTGTTTTTT	CASSPGQGISGEKLFF
NA	TRBJ1-2	NA	TRBV6-4	TGTGCCAGCAGTAAAGGACAGAACTATGGCTACACCTTC	CASSKGQNYGYTF
NA	TRBJ2-3	NA	TRBV11-2	TGTGCCAGCAGCCGTGGACTGATCACAGATACGCAGTATTTT	CASSRGLITDTQYF
few	TRBJ2-7	NA	TRBV6-5	TGTGCCAGCAGCCTGGACAGAGGCGAGCAGTACTTC	CASSLDRGEQYF
NA	TRBJ2-1	NA	TRBV7-9	TGTGCCAGCAGCCACCAGGGGTCTTACAACAATGAGCAGTTCTTC	CASSHQGSYNNEQFF
NA	TRBJ1-5	NA	TRBV24-1	TGTGCCACCCTAAGGACAGCCAATCAGCCCCAGCATTTT	CATLRTANQPQHF
few	TRBJ1-1	TRBD1	TRBV3-1/TRBV3-2	TGTGCCAGCAGCCATGGGACAGGGGAAGTTTTCTTT	CASSHGTGEVFF
NA	TRBJ2-3	NA	TRBV6-6	TGTGCCAAATACGAGGGTAGCACAGATACGCAGTATTTT	CAKYEGSTDTQYF
NA	TRBJ2-7	TRBD1	TRBV9	TGTGCCAGCAGCGGGACAGGGACGGGAGAGCAGTACTTC	CASSGTGTGEQYF
NA	TRBJ2-2	TRBD2	TRBV11-2	TGTGCCAGCAGCTTAAGACTAGCGGGAGGGACCGGGGAGCTGTTTTTT	CASSLRLAGGTGELFF
NA	TRBJ1-3	NA	TRBV6-5	TGTGCCAGCAGTTACCAAAACACCATATATTTT	CASSYQNTIYF
NA	TRBJ1-5	NA	TRBV2	TGTGCCAGCACAACAATGGGGGGGGATCAGCCCCAGCATTTT	CASTTMGGDQPQHF
few	TRBJ2-1	TRBD2	TRBV7-9	TGTGCCAGCAGCAGTAGCGGGAGGGACAATGAGCAGTTCTTC	CASSSSGRDNEQFF
NA	TRBJ2-5	NA	TRBV3-1/TRBV3-2	TGTGCCAGCAGCCGACAGCAGGGGGGAGGAGAGACCCAGTACTTC	CASSRQQGGGETQYF
once	TRBJ1-2	TRBD1	TRBV5-1	TGCGCCAGCAGCTCTGACGGACAGGGGAATTACTATGGCTACACCTTC	CASSSDGQGNYYGYTF
few	TRBJ2-4	NA	TRBV3-1/TRBV3-2	TGTGCCAGCAGTCCCGGGGCAGGGAGGAACATTCAGTACTTC	CASSPGAGRNIQYF
few	TRBJ1-2	NA	TRBV5-4	TGTGCCAGCAGCTTGGCGGGGGTAGGAGGCTACACCTTC	CASSLAGVGGYTF
NA	TRBJ2-6	TRBD1	TRBV3-1/TRBV3-2	TGTGCCAGCAGCCAAGATGCCAGGGGGCTAGGGGCCAACGTCCTGACTTTC	CASSQDARGLGANVLTF
once	TRBJ2-2	TRBD2	TRBV6-5	TGTGCCAGCGGAAAACTAGCGGGGACCGGGGAGCTGTTTTTT	CASGKLAGTGELFF
NA	TRBJ1-5	TRBD1	TRBV11-2	TGTGCCAGCAGCTTAGGAACAGGGGGTTTTAATCAGCCCCAGCATTTT	CASSLGTGGFNQPQHF
NA	TRBJ1-6	NA	TRBV7-2	TGTGCCAGCAGCCCCCCAGGGTTGACGTACAGTTCACCCCTCCACTTT	CASSPPGLTYSSPLHF
few	TRBJ1-4	NA	TRBV4-1	TGCGCCAGCAGCCAAGGGACACCAACTAATGAAAAACTGTTTTTT	CASSQGTPTNEKLFF
many	TRBJ2-7	NA	TRBV5-1	TGCGCCAGCAGCTTGGCCGGGAACTACGAGCAGTACTTC	CASSLAGNYEQYF
NA	TRBJ2-2	NA	TRBV11-2	TGTGCCAGCAGCTTCAGGGCGGGATACACCGGGGAGCTGTTTTTT	CASSFRAGYTGELFF
once	TRBJ2-1	TRBD2	TRBV10-3	TGTGCCATCAGTGTCGTAAAGCGGGGGGGGAGGGATGAGCAGTTCTTC	CAISVVKRGGRDEQFF
few	TRBJ1-2	TRBD1	TRBV7-3	TGTGCCAGCAGTCCCGGGACAGGGGGCTTTGGCTACACCTTC	CASSPGTGGFGYTF
NA	TRBJ1-2	TRBD1	TRBV25-1	TGTGCCAGCAGTGAATTTGACAGGGTCTATGGCTACACCTTC	CASSEFDRVYGYTF
NA	TRBJ2-3	TRBD2	TRBV24-1	TGTGCCACCAGTGATCCCGGACTAGCGGGAGTCGGGGATACGCAGTATTTT	CATSDPGLAGVGDTQYF
NA	TRBJ2-1	TRBD2	TRBV7-2	TGTGCCAGCAGCTTACTAGCGGGGGGGTCTGAGCAGTTCTTC	CASSLLAGGSEQFF
NA	TRBJ2-5	TRBD2	TRBV5-4	TGTGCCAGCAGCTTAGGCCCTGCGGGAGGGAAAGAGACCCAGTACTTC	CASSLGPAGGKETQYF
NA	TRBJ1-5	TRBD1	TRBV30	TGTGCCTGGGCCAGGACAGGGGACAGCAATCAGCCCCAGCATTTT	CAWARTGDSNQPQHF
NA	TRBJ1-1	NA	TRBV18	TGTGCCAGCTCAGGGCAACTGAACACTGAAGCTTTCTTT	CASSGQLNTEAFF
NA	TRBJ2-1	TRBD2	TRBV7-3	TGTGCCAGCAGCTCTCAGACTAGCGGGGTGGAGTTCTTC	CASSSQTSGVEFF
NA	TRBJ2-2	NA	TRBV7-2	TGTGCCAGCAGCTTAGGGCCCCCCGGGGAGCTGTTTTTT	CASSLGPPGELFF
few	TRBJ2-4	NA	TRBV23-1	TGCGCCAGCTCCCCTGGGCTGGGGGCGGCCAAAAACATTCAGTACTTC	CASSPGLGAAKNIQYF
NA	TRBJ2-7	NA	TRBV21-1	TGTGCCAGCAGCAAAAGTCTCGGACAGGGGGGCGAGCAGTACTTC	CASSKSLGQGGEQYF
NA	TRBJ2-3	NA	TRBV7-2	TGTGCCAGCGGCAGGACTGGGGTTAGCACAGATACGCAGTATTTT	CASGRTGVSTDTQYF
NA	TRBJ2-1	TRBD2	TRBV24-1	TGTGCCACCAGTGATTCTAGCGGGAGACTTTCCTACAATGAGCAGTTCTTC	CATSDSSGRLSYNEQFF
NA	TRBJ2-2	TRBD2	TRBV13	TGTGCCAGCAGCTTAGCATTTGGACTAGCGGAGAACACCGGGGAGCTGTTTTTT	CASSLAFGLAENTGELFF
NA	TRBJ2-3	NA	TRBV7-7	TGTGCCAGCAGCCCCCCTGCGGGAGATACGCAGTATTTT	CASSPPAGDTQYF
once	TRBJ2-1	NA	TRBV6-1	TGTGCCAGCAGTGAAATGACTTACGGCGGTGAGCAGTTCTTC	CASSEMTYGGEQFF
once	TRBJ2-4	NA	TRBV6-5	TGTGCCAGCAGTTACTCGGGGGGTTCCAAAAACATTCAGTACTTC	CASSYSGGSKNIQYF
NA	TRBJ2-5	NA	TRBV5-1	TGCGCCAGCAGCTTGGACACTAACCAAGAGACCCAGTACTTC	CASSLDTNQETQYF
NA	TRBJ1-6	TRBD1	TRBV28	TGTGCCAGCAAACCTGGACAGGGGATTTCACCCCTCCACTTT	CASKPGQGISPLHF
NA	TRBJ1-2	TRBD1	TRBV6-2/TRBV6-3	TGTGCCAGCAGTTACCGCGACAGGGGATATACCTTC	CASSYRDRGYTF
NA	TRBJ2-3	NA	TRBV4-1	TGCGCCAGCAGCCAAGATGCCCCAACATTTTCTCCTAGCACAGATACGCAGTATTTT	CASSQDAPTFSPSTDTQYF
NA	TRBJ2-7	TRBD2	TRBV3-1/TRBV3-2	TGTGCCAGCAGCCAAGGACGGACTAGCGGCTACGAGCAGTACTTC	CASSQGRTSGYEQYF
NA	TRBJ2-1	TRBD2	TRBV4-1	TGCGCCAGCAGCGGACTAGGACTAGCGGAGTACAATGAGCAGTTCTTC	CASSGLGLAEYNEQFF
NA	TRBJ1-2	NA	TRBV6-5	TGTGCCAGCAGGGCATGGGGGCCGGATGGCTACACCTTC	CASRAWGPDGYTF
few	TRBJ2-3	TRBD1	TRBV6-2/TRBV6-3	TGTGCCAGCAGTAGTCCTCTAACGACAGGGGCCAACACAGATACGCAGTATTTT	CASSSPLTTGANTDTQYF